This TCR beta chain was observed in a study of blood T cell repertoires in COVID-19. Study information: Samples representing acute and convalescent COVID-19 were sourced from the United States, Italy and Spain. The cDNA or gDNA used as material had been derived from T cells, B-cell-depleted T cells, or PBMCs.

CDR3 length: 15 amino acids. CDR1 MNHEY and CDR2 SVGEGT come from the germline V gene. V gave up 4 bases and J gave up 4 bases; unmatched junction bases: 9. Study processing details: Amplified reference gene primers provided the basis for estimating nucleated cell counts. TCRdb's table, derived via immunoSEQ multiplex PCR, lists solely in-frame clones and lacks some. Clone size and V and J calls were adopted from that table, with D and trimming inferred from the DNA. The sample lists 90,000 to 150,000 clones; about 79% were seen once. Material for sequencing was peripheral blood. The chain has TRBV6-2 or TRBV6-3 and TRBJ2-7; 8 bases are a match to TRBD2. This sequence originates from a woman of 80 years or more with acute or convalescent COVID-19. The CDR3 is CASSLGPGGAYEQYF. In DNA form, the CDR3 reads TGTGCCAGCAGTTTGGGCCCCGGGGGGGCATACGAGCAGTACTTC.